This is a list of T cell receptor beta chains from one sample in a study of blood T cell repertoires in COVID-19. Using immunoSEQ multiplex PCR, the repertoire was profiled, and TCRdb retains in-frame clones only, with some absent. The repertoire holds roughly 100,000 clones, more than 80% seen once, with around 10% in the top ten. The sequencing sample was made of peripheral blood. The receptors derive from a woman in her seventies with acute or convalescent COVID-19. CDR3s include the opening cysteine and the closing phenylalanine or tryptophan. The D gene is left open where the match is weak. Part of the rows lack a size; the others show once, few, many or a class for expanded clones.

D	V	size	J	DNA	CDR3
TRBD2	TRBV19	NA	TRBJ2-3	TGTGCCAGTAGTAAGACTAGCGGGAGTTGGAGCACAGATACGCAGTATTTT	CASSKTSGSWSTDTQYF
NA	TRBV19	NA	TRBJ2-1	TGTGCCAGTAGTATAGATCCCGGAGGGGGGGACCTCGGACTAGAAAAAAACAATGAGCAGTTCTTC	CASSIDPGGGDLGLEKNNEQFF
TRBD2	TRBV25-1	NA	TRBJ2-1	TGTGCCAGCAGTGGTAGGACTAGCCGAAATGAGCAGTTCTTC	CASSGRTSRNEQFF
NA	TRBV3-1/TRBV3-2	NA	TRBJ1-3	TGTGCCAGCAGCCGCCTAGGTCGGGTTGGAAACACCATATATTTT	CASSRLGRVGNTIYF
NA	TRBV6-6	few	TRBJ2-5	TGTGCCAGCAGAGCACACCAGGGGTCGCGGGAGACCCAGTACTTC	CASRAHQGSRETQYF
TRBD2	TRBV5-5	NA	TRBJ2-1	TGTGCCAGCAGCTCGGGGCGGGAGCGGGTCAATGAGCAGTTCTTC	CASSSGRERVNEQFF
NA	TRBV27	few	TRBJ1-1	TGTGCCAGCCCCGAGAGGGTTACAGTTGAAGCTTTCTTT	CASPERVTVEAFF
NA	TRBV7-2	NA	TRBJ2-3	TGTGCCAGCAGCTCCAGCGGTTCTAGCACAGATACGCAGTATTTT	CASSSSGSSTDTQYF
NA	TRBV5-4	NA	TRBJ2-1	TGTGCCAGCAGCCGCACGGGGAATGAGCAGTTCTTC	CASSRTGNEQFF
TRBD1	TRBV19	NA	TRBJ2-6	TGTGCCAGTAGTCTGAGACCGGGACAGGCGTCCTCTGGGGCCAACGTCCTGACTTTC	CASSLRPGQASSGANVLTF
NA	TRBV27	few	TRBJ1-1	TGTGCCAGCAGTGAAAGGGACACCTACACTGAAGCTTTCTTT	CASSERDTYTEAFF
NA	TRBV19	once	TRBJ1-4	TGTGCCAGTAGTATAGGAGCAGGGCGGAAAAATGAAAAACTGTTTTTT	CASSIGAGRKNEKLFF
TRBD1	TRBV2	NA	TRBJ2-5	TGTGCCAGCAGTGACTTTAATGACAGGGGTGGCAAAGAGACCCAGTACTTC	CASSDFNDRGGKETQYF
TRBD1	TRBV10-1	NA	TRBJ2-7	TGCGCCAGCAGTGACGGACAGGGAAGCGAGCAGTACTTC	CASSDGQGSEQYF
TRBD1	TRBV6-5	many	TRBJ1-5	TGTGCCAGCAGCGGACAGGGAAGCAGGCCCCAGCATTTT	CASSGQGSRPQHF
NA	TRBV7-2	NA	TRBJ1-5	TGTGCCAGCAGCTTAGTCGTTAATAGCAATCAGCCCCAGCATTTT	CASSLVVNSNQPQHF
NA	TRBV6-5	NA	TRBJ2-7	TGTGCCAGCAGAAACGGAGACTACGAGCAGTACTTC	CASRNGDYEQYF
NA	TRBV13	once	TRBJ2-7	TGTGCCAGCAGACCAAACACGGGACTTTCCTACGAGCAGTACTTC	CASRPNTGLSYEQYF
NA	TRBV23-1	NA	TRBJ2-2	TGCGCCAGCAGTCAATCGGAGACGGTAGTGGGGGAGCTGTTTTTT	CASSQSETVVGELFF
TRBD2	TRBV4-2	few	TRBJ2-5	TGTGCCAGCAGCCAAGCCCCTAGCGGGAGACAGACCCAGTACTTC	CASSQAPSGRQTQYF
NA	TRBV6-2/TRBV6-3	NA	TRBJ2-5	TGTGCCAGCAGCCCCACTGCCGGGGAGACCCAGTACTTC	CASSPTAGETQYF
NA	TRBV9	NA	TRBJ1-4	TGTGCCAGCAGCGTAGGAGAGTTTGAAAAACTGTTTTTT	CASSVGEFEKLFF
NA	TRBV19	NA	TRBJ2-5	TGTGCCAGTAGTGAGGCTCCCGAGGAGACCCAGTACTTC	CASSEAPEETQYF
TRBD2	TRBV14	NA	TRBJ2-1	TGTGCCAGCAGCCAAGGCGGACTAGCGGGAGCGTCCTACAATGAGCAGTTCTTC	CASSQGGLAGASYNEQFF
NA	TRBV27	NA	TRBJ2-1	TGTGCCAGCAGTTGGGCAGGAAGGAGGTTGGAGGCCAATGAGCAGTTCTTC	CASSWAGRRLEANEQFF
NA	TRBV6-1	NA	TRBJ2-5	TGTGCCAGCAGTGAAAGGGGGGGTGGAGAGACCCAGTACTTC	CASSERGGGETQYF
NA	TRBV19	NA	TRBJ1-6	TGTGCCAGTAGTCCAGCACAGGGCTATAATTCACCCCTCCACTTT	CASSPAQGYNSPLHF
NA	TRBV9	NA	TRBJ2-3	TGTGCCAGCAGCGTAGAGGGGTCCCAAGATACGCAGTATTTT	CASSVEGSQDTQYF
NA	TRBV4-1	NA	TRBJ1-1	TGCGCCAGCAGCCTCCCCGTAGGGGCCCCGAACACTGAAGCTTTCTTT	CASSLPVGAPNTEAFF
TRBD2	TRBV5-1	NA	TRBJ2-7	TGCGCCAGCAGCACTATGGCGGGAGGCTCCTACGAGCAGTACTTC	CASSTMAGGSYEQYF
TRBD1	TRBV30	few	TRBJ1-2	TGTGCCTGGAGTTCAGGGACAGGGTATGGCTACACCTTC	CAWSSGTGYGYTF
NA	TRBV30	NA	TRBJ1-4	TGTGCCTGGAGTGTACCGGGGGGGCAGGAAAAACTGTTTTTT	CAWSVPGGQEKLFF
NA	TRBV6-5	NA	TRBJ1-1	TGTGCCAGCAGTTACGGGCGGGGGAACACTGAAGCTTTCTTT	CASSYGRGNTEAFF